This TCR beta chain appears in the sequencing data of a study of blood T cell repertoires in COVID-19. Produced via immunoSEQ multiplex PCR; TCRdb's table is partial and in-frame only. The sample shows hundreds of thousands of clones, around 86% of them seen only once. The receptor's source is a man in his sixties who had recovered from COVID-19. Sequencing was carried out using peripheral blood.

The CDR3 reads CASNPPGLAGLPGGETQYF. The CDR3 region has the DNA TGTGCCAGCAACCCCCCCGGACTAGCGGGGCTTCCAGGGGGGGAGACCCAGTACTTC. The chain joins TRBV7-9 to TRBJ2-5; TRBD2 matches 12 bases. The CDR3 is 19 amino acids. Looked up from germline, CDR1 is SEHNR and CDR2 is FQNEAQ (reference sequence). Trimming took 7 bases from V and 5 from J; bases not matched to a gene: 20.